This T cell receptor beta chain derives from a study of PD-L1 blockade in urothelial cancer. Study details: Patients, treated from about 2014 onward, received atezolizumab 1,200 mg intravenously every 3 weeks. A median of approximately 150,000 T cells was found in the blood samples. At 6 weeks and at 3 weeks (second dose) after treatment start, blood was analyzed.

Patients suffered from locally advanced or metastatic urothelial carcinoma. Data came from immunoSEQ multiplex PCR; TCRdb stores just in-frame clones and leaves some out. This sample has 80,000 to 130,000 clones, with approximately 90% found just once. The sequence derives from a woman aged 80 or over with urothelial cancer. The sequences come from PBMCs, collected around atezolizumab (anti-PD-L1) treatment.

CDR3 sequence (DNA): TGTGCCAGCAGCTGGGGACAAGGGACAACCTACGAGCAGTACTTC. Translated, it gives CASSWGQGTTYEQYF. The chain recombines TRBV5-5 with TRBJ2-7; weak D call: TRBD1 (6 bases). Looked up from germline, CDR1 is SGHKS and CDR2 is YYEKEE (reference sequence). This CDR3 is built from 15 residues. Trimming took 3 bases from V and 2 from J, leaving 15 bases between them.